The 17 T cell receptor beta chains listed next were all sequenced from one sample in a study of T cells in Graves' hyperthyroidism and ophthalmopathy. RNA transcripts were the template for amplifying TCR beta CDR3 regions. With the HTBI primer set, the TCR CDR3 went through a first round of RT-PCR. TCRdb re-analysed the multiplex PCR reads in MiXCR, keeping a single row per CDR3 protein. This sample has nearly 750,000 distinct CDR3 sequences, with roughly 32% found just once. Specimen: blood. The receptor source for this set is a woman aged 40 to 50 with Graves' hyperthyroidism.

This clonotype was found a few times. The rearrangement joins TRBV6-1 to TRBJ1-2; no definite D call. Per the germline V gene, CDR1 is MNHNS and CDR2 is SASEGT. This CDR3 region has 13 residues. The V end lost 2 bases, the J end lost 6 bases, and 10 bases lay between the germline ends. CDR3 loop: CASSESRRNGYTF. CDR3 bases: TGTGCCAGCAGTGAATCCCGGAGAAATGGCTACACCTTC.

This clonotype was observed a few times. The V and J genes are TRBV20-1 and TRBJ1-5; TRBD1 matches 8 bases. With V trimmed by 8 bases and J by 5 bases, 5 bases remained unmatched. CDR3 length: 12 residues. Germline-derived CDR1 and CDR2 are DFQATT and SNEGSKA (reference sequence). Here the CDR3 DNA reads TGCAGTCAGGGACAGGTTTATCAGCCCCAGCATTTT. Amino acid sequence: CSQGQVYQPQHF.

This clonotype was found many times. At one end the junction does not follow the germline gene, possibly because of a read error. The rearrangement links TRBV7-9 to TRBJ2-7; TRBD1 matches at 7 bases. The CDR3 consists of 14 residues. Germline V gene data show CDR1 as SEHNR and CDR2 as FQNEAQ (reference sequence). The CDR3: CASSLGDSTYEQYF. The CDR3, as DNA: TGCGCCAGCAGCTTGGGGGACAGCACCTACGAGCAGTACTTC.

The chain is built from TRBV10-3 and TRBJ2-1, with 11 nucleotides matching TRBD2. The germline V gene encodes CDR1 ENHRY and CDR2 SYGVKD. The CDR3 is made up of 16 amino acids. Trimming at V came to 0 bases and at J to 7 bases, leaving 5 bases not matched to a gene. CDR3 protein: CAISESAWTSGNEQFF. In DNA, the CDR3 is TGTGCCATCAGTGAGTCGGCTTGGACTAGCGGGAATGAGCAGTTCTTC.

This clonotype was seen at least ten times. The V gene is TRBV19, the J gene TRBJ1-2; possibly TRBD1 for D (6 bases). The CDR3 has 15 residues. Germline V gene sequence: CDR1 LNHDA, CDR2 SQIVND (reference sequence). V gave up 6 bases and J gave up 1 base, with 15 bases separating them. The CDR3 sequence is CASRPLTGLNYGYTF. The DNA for the CDR3 is TGTGCCAGTAGACCCTTGACAGGACTTAACTATGGCTACACCTTC.

This clonotype was observed a few times. The chain links TRBV6-2 or TRBV6-3 to TRBJ2-5; TRBD1 matches at 9 bases. Germline loops: CDR1 MNHEY, CDR2 SVGEGT. Germline trimming cut 5 bases from V and 9 bases from J; bases unmatched to any gene: 10. The CDR3 runs 14 residues. The CDR3 loop is CASSPSRDRVSQYF. CDR3 coding DNA: TGTGCCAGCAGTCCCTCTCGGGACAGGGTATCCCAGTACTTC.

This clonotype was counted ten times or more. This sequence joins TRBV10-3 and TRBJ2-7; no clear D. This CDR3 comprises 14 residues. The V and J ends lost 8 bases and 0 bases respectively, with 14 bases between them. Germline CDR1 ENHRY, CDR2 SYGVKD. CDR3 bases: TGTGCCATCCGCGAGACCGATCTCTCCTACGAGCAGTACTTC. This gives the protein CAIRETDLSYEQYF.

This clonotype occurred many times. The rearrangement uses TRBV29-1 and TRBJ2-7, with TRBD2 as a possible D gene (5 bases). The CDR3 contains 9 residues. CDR1 is SQVTM, CDR2 ANQGSEA, per germline. V gave up 6 bases and J gave up 12 bases, with 12 bases separating them. CDR3 in amino acids: CSVGEPPYF. CDR3 in DNA: TGCAGCGTCGGGGAACCCCCGTACTTC.

Many counts were recorded for this clonotype. CDR3 residues: CAGAGDTGELFF. The CDR3 coding sequence is TGTGCTGGAGCAGGGGACACCGGGGAGCTGTTTTTT. The chain combines TRBV2 with TRBJ2-2; tentatively, D is TRBD1 (6 bases). The CDR3 is made up of 12 amino acids. Germline-derived CDR1 and CDR2 are SNHLY and FYNNEI.

V is TRBV29-1 and J is TRBJ2-7; 7 bases fit TRBD1. V gave up 6 bases and J gave up 7 bases; unmatched junction bases: 18. From germline, CDR1 is SQVTM and CDR2 ANQGSEA. The CDR3 length is 15 residues. The CDR3 DNA sequence: TGCAGCGTGGGCCCGAACAGGGGTTCCTACAATGAGCAGTACTTC. Its translation is CSVGPNRGSYNEQYF.

The rearrangement links TRBV6-6 to TRBJ1-2, with D perhaps TRBD1 (5 bases). Germline CDR1 MNHNY, CDR2 SVGAGI (reference sequence). Between the trimmed V and J ends, which lost 5 bases and 3 bases, there was a span of 16 bases. This CDR3 has 15 amino acids. The CDR3 coding sequence is TGTGCCAGCAGTGAGTACGTCAGGGAGCACTATGGCTACACCTTC. This translates into CASSEYVREHYGYTF.

In this sample, this clonotype turned up many times. The rearrangement joins TRBV12-3 or TRBV12-4 to TRBJ1-6, with a weak D call TRBD1 (5 bases). The CDR3 sequence is 13 residues long. The V gene lost 4 bases and the J gene lost 6 bases, with 7 bases spanning the gap. The DNA of the CDR3 is TGTGCCAGCAGTTGGGACGGTAATTCACCCCTCCACTTT. Translating gives CASSWDGNSPLHF.

V gene TRBV7-9 combines with J gene TRBJ2-7; perhaps TRBD2 as D (7 bases). The CDR3 consists of 15 residues. V gave up 2 bases and J gave up 2 bases, with 13 bases separating them. CDR1 SEHNR and CDR2 FQNEAQ come from the germline V gene (reference sequence). Written as DNA, the CDR3 is TGTGCCAGCAGCTTAATTGGCGGGGGCGCCTACGAGCAGTACTTC. It is translated as CASSLIGGGAYEQYF.

The chain joins TRBV6-5 to TRBJ1-4; D gene unclear. Trimming pared 6 bases from V and 7 bases from J, leaving 15 bases between. CDR1 is MNHEY and CDR2 is SVGAGI in the germline V gene. The CDR3 length is 14 residues. CDR3 residues: CASSQQKWGEKLFF. DNA for the CDR3: TGTGCCAGCAGCCAACAAAAGTGGGGTGAAAAACTGTTTTTT.

In the case of this clonotype: Here the CDR3 omits its conserved ending phenylalanine or tryptophan, so a read error is the likely source. It is unclear where the CDR3 begins or ends on the DNA, so no DNA is shown, and the CDR3 is as TCRdb lists it. The V gene is TRBV29-1, the J gene TRBJ1-1; the table's D call, TRBD1, was not checked against the DNA. The CDR3 is 10 residues long, counting both termini. Germline loops: CDR1 SQVTM, CDR2 ANQGSEA. CDR3 residues: CSFRGDSVNY.

This chain links TRBV2 with TRBJ1-1; perhaps TRBD1 as D (6 bases). V was clipped by 4 bases and J by 6 bases, with 15 bases between them. The CDR3 contains 14 residues. Germline CDR1 reads SNHLY; CDR2 reads FYNNEI. CDR3 sequence: CASSALGQTAEAFF. CDR3 sequence (DNA): TGTGCCAGCAGTGCCCTAGGACAGACCGCTGAAGCTTTCTTT.

The table lists this clonotype with a few counts. This sequence joins TRBV11-2 and TRBJ1-2, with D hard to call. Trimming took 3 bases from V and 5 from J, leaving 10 bases between them. The CDR3 extends over 13 amino acids. Per germline, CDR1 SGHAT and CDR2 FQNNGV. The CDR3 region has the DNA TGTGCCAGCAGCTTGCGGGCCCTTTATGGCTACACCTTC. Its translation: CASSLRALYGYTF. The full variable domain, rest sourced from reference TRBV11-2 and TRBJ1-2, is EAGVAQSPRYKIIEKRQSVAFWCNPISGHATLYWYQQILGQGPKLLIQFQNNGVVDDSQLPKDRFSAERLKGVDSTLKIQPAKLEDSAVYLCASSLRALYGYTFGSGTRLTVV.